The 24 T cell receptor beta chains reported below all come from one sample, sequenced in a study of cytomegalovirus exposure and HLA in healthy donors. Primers: 60 Vbeta forward and 13 Jbeta reverse. Clones were read by immunoSEQ multiplex PCR, and TCRdb kept only the in-frame ones, dropping some. This sample has about 170,000 clones, with 65% to 80% found just once. The sequenced sample was PBMCs. The source of these receptors is a woman in her forties or fifties in good health and CMV-seropositive.

V and J are TRBV7-9 and TRBJ2-2, with 7 bases matching TRBD2. The V segment lost 10 bases and the J segment 6 bases; nucleotides outside the gene matches: 14. Germline-derived CDR1 and CDR2 are SEHNR and FQNEAQ (reference sequence). This CDR3 contains 15 residues. CDR3 coding DNA: TGTGCCATCCCCAGGGAGGGGCGTTTTGCCGGGGAGCTGTTTTTT. It specifies CAIPREGRFAGELFF.

This clone has a handful of counts. The V call is TRBV18, the J call TRBJ1-6; TRBD1 agrees at 9 bases. Trimming at V came to 2 bases and at J to 7 bases, leaving 3 bases not matched to a gene. The CDR3 is made up of 15 amino acids. From germline, CDR1 is KGHSH and CDR2 LQKENI. DNA of the CDR3: TGTGCCAGCTCACCAGGACAGGGGTCGAATTCACCCCTCCACTTT. Translation gives CASSPGQGSNSPLHF.

The CDR3 reads CASSNRQGPPQETQYF. The CDR3 DNA sequence: TGTGCCAGCAGCAACAGACAGGGGCCACCTCAAGAGACCCAGTACTTC. This chain joins TRBV21-1 and TRBJ2-5; the table calls TRBD1, which could not be checked here. TRBV21-1 has pseudogene status. This CDR3 is 16 amino acids long.

The V call is TRBV29-1, the J call TRBJ1-2; possible D gene TRBD1, 5 bases. CDR3 size: 13 residues. The V gene's germline CDR1 is SQVTM and CDR2 ANQGSEA. V gave up 7 bases and J gave up 4 bases, with 16 bases separating them. The CDR3 DNA sequence: TGCAGCGCCAGGCGGGACCAGTTCTATGGCTACACCTTC. Translation gives CSARRDQFYGYTF.

The chain is built from TRBV2 and TRBJ2-3; the match to TRBD2 covers 13 bases. The CDR3 totals 16 residues. V was clipped by 6 bases and J by 5 bases; unmatched bases: 8. Germline CDR1 SNHLY, CDR2 FYNNEI. CDR3 nucleotides: TGTGCCAGCAGCAAAACTAGCGGGGGGGCCGGAGATACGCAGTATTTT. It yields the protein CASSKTSGGAGDTQYF.

The genes are TRBV11-2 and TRBJ2-1, with 7 bases identical to TRBD2. The ends lost 8 bases at V and 3 bases at J; junction bases unmatched: 7. Per the germline V gene, CDR1 is SGHAT and CDR2 is FQNNGV. This CDR3 contains 14 residues. The CDR3 DNA sequence: TGTGCCAGCGAACTGGGGGGGTACTACAATGAGCAGTTCTTC. Translating it yields CASELGGYYNEQFF.

This clone came up a few times. The chain has TRBV5-1 and TRBJ1-2, with 7 bases aligning to TRBD1. CDR3 length equals 16 residues. Per germline, CDR1 SGHRS and CDR2 YFSETQ. J was trimmed by 4 bases and V by 2 bases; bases with no gene match: 11. CDR3 sequence (DNA): TGCGCCAGCAGCTTTTCGGAGAGGACAGGCTTCTATGGCTACACCTTC. Translation gives CASSFSERTGFYGYTF.

The rearrangement joins TRBV2 to TRBJ1-5, with 7 bases that match TRBD1. CDR1 is SNHLY, CDR2 FYNNEI, per germline. The V gene end was trimmed by 6 bases and the J gene end by 1 base; junction bases not matched to a gene: 3. The CDR3 runs to 14 residues. The CDR3 region is CASRPQGSNQPQHF. CDR3 DNA sequence: TGTGCCAGCAGGCCACAGGGGAGCAATCAGCCCCAGCATTTT.

This clone has more than one count but fewer than ten. The rearrangement joins TRBV5-1 to TRBJ2-7; 12 positions agree with TRBD1. This CDR3 is built from 15 residues. In germline, CDR1 is SGHRS, CDR2 YFSETQ. The V segment lost 0 bases and the J segment 5 bases; nucleotides outside the gene matches: 3. The CDR3: CASSLEGDRGHEQYF. The CDR3, as DNA: TGCGCCAGCAGCTTGGAGGGGGACAGGGGGCACGAGCAGTACTTC.

This clone was seen once. The rearrangement links TRBV7-6 to TRBJ2-1, with 12 bases aligning to TRBD2. Germline V CDR1 and CDR2: SGHVS, FNYEAQ. This CDR3 has 15 residues. Germline trimming cut 4 bases from V and 4 bases from J; bases unmatched to any gene: 2. CDR3 bases: TGTGCCAGCAGCTGGACTAGCGGGGAATACAATGAGCAGTTCTTC. Encoded protein: CASSWTSGEYNEQFF.

The chain has TRBV5-5 and TRBJ2-3; 9 nucleotides match TRBD1. This CDR3 region has 15 residues. CDR1 and CDR2 (germline): SGHKS, YYEKEE (reference sequence). V shed 0 bases and J 1 base; nucleotides not matched to a gene: 0. In nucleotides, the CDR3 is TGTGCCAGCAGCTTGGGGGACAGGGGCACAGATACGCAGTATTTT. It codes for CASSLGDRGTDTQYF. Using reference TRBV5-5 and TRBJ2-3 for the parts outside the CDR3, the full variable domain is DAGVTQSPTHLIKTRGQQVTLRCSPISGHKSVSWYQQVLGQGPQFIFQYYEKEERGRGNFPDRFSARQFPNYSSELNVNALLLGDSALYLCASSLGDRGTDTQYFGPGTRLTVL.

The V call is TRBV10-3, the J call TRBJ1-4; TRBD1 might be the D (5 bases). The CDR3 sequence is 15 residues long. V lost 8 bases to trimming and J lost 2 bases, with 15 bases between them. Germline CDR1 ENHRY, CDR2 SYGVKD. CDR3 protein: CAIRPGKQTNEKLFF. In DNA form, the CDR3 reads TGTGCCATCCGGCCAGGGAAGCAGACTAATGAAAAACTGTTTTTT.

This sequence joins TRBV27 and TRBJ2-6; no reliable D call. V shed 6 bases and J shed 0 bases, with 18 bases lying between them. This CDR3 is built from 18 residues. Germline values: CDR1 MNHEY, CDR2 SMNVEV (reference sequence). The CDR3 nucleotides read TGTGCCAGCAGCAGCTGGCGACGTAGCTACTCTGGGGCCAACGTCCTGACTTTC. Its translation is CASSSWRRSYSGANVLTF.

The table lists this clone with a count of one. This chain links TRBV6-1 with TRBJ1-1, with TRBD1 identical over 8 bases. Germline V CDR1 and CDR2: MNHNS, SASEGT. V lost 7 bases, J lost 5 bases, and 9 bases stayed unmatched. The CDR3 contains 14 residues. CDR3 nucleotides: TGTGCCAGCATTTGGACAGGGAGAGGTACTGAAGCTTTCTTT. Encoded protein: CASIWTGRGTEAFF.

The gene calls are TRBV7-9 and TRBJ2-2; TRBD2 aligns across 14 bases. V gave up 5 bases and J gave up 1 base; unmatched junction bases: 6. Germline CDR1 reads SEHNR; CDR2 reads FQNEAQ (reference sequence). CDR3 length equals 18 residues. CDR3 sequence: CASSRWTSGGKNTGELFF. The CDR3 nucleotides read TGTGCCAGCAGCCGATGGACTAGCGGGGGGAAGAACACCGGGGAGCTGTTTTTT.

This clone was recorded a few times. This chain uses TRBV5-4 with TRBJ1-1, with 7 bases matching TRBD1. The CDR3 loop spans 14 amino acids. V gave up 4 bases and J gave up 1 base; unmatched junction bases: 4. Germline assignment: CDR1 SGHNT and CDR2 YYREEE (reference sequence). DNA for the CDR3: TGTGCCAGCAGCCCGGGACAGAGGAACACTGAAGCTTTCTTT. Residues: CASSPGQRNTEAFF.

The gene calls are TRBV9 and TRBJ2-3, with TRBD2 matching 11 bases. The CDR3 has 16 residues. Unmatched junction bases numbered 9, after V lost 4 bases and J lost 5 bases. CDR1 and CDR2 from the germline V gene are SGDLS and YYNGEE. CDR3 protein: CASSSFSGGAIDTQYF. In DNA, the CDR3 is TGTGCCAGCAGCTCCTTTAGCGGGGGGGCAATAGATACGCAGTATTTT.

The chain uses TRBV5-1 and TRBJ2-7; TRBD2 matches 8 bases. J lost 0 bases, V lost 4 bases, and 6 bases had no gene match. This CDR3 is built from 15 residues. Germline V gene lookup returns CDR1 SGHRS and CDR2 YFSETQ. The CDR3 loop reads CASSPSGWSSYEQYF. In DNA form, the CDR3 reads TGCGCCAGCAGCCCTAGCGGGTGGAGCTCCTACGAGCAGTACTTC.

V and J are TRBV4-1 and TRBJ2-7; D may be TRBD1 (6 bases). V shed 6 bases and J shed 0 bases, with 21 bases lying between them. The CDR3 contains 17 residues. The V gene's germline CDR1 is MGHRA and CDR2 YSYEKL. Here the CDR3 reads CASRPSNSGQSSYEQYF. The CDR3 DNA is TGCGCCAGCAGACCCTCGAACTCCGGACAGAGCTCCTACGAGCAGTACTTC.

This clone has only a few counts. This chain joins TRBV7-6 and TRBJ1-2, with 11 bases identical to TRBD1. This CDR3 has 16 residues. The ends lost 4 bases at V and 6 bases at J; junction bases unmatched: 10. Germline CDR1 reads SGHVS; CDR2 reads FNYEAQ. Here the CDR3 DNA reads TGTGCCAGCAGCTCCTCGGACAGGGGGCGTGTGCATGGCTACACCTTC. It specifies CASSSSDRGRVHGYTF.

Concerning this clone itself: The same CDR3 arises from other DNA sequences in this sample as well. This chain connects TRBV27 to TRBJ1-3; no clear D. The ends were cut back, 4 bases at V and 3 bases at J, with 4 bases in the middle. Germline V CDR1 and CDR2: MNHEY, SMNVEV (reference sequence). The CDR3 is 12 amino acids. DNA for the CDR3: TGTGCCAGCAGTTCCGGTGGAAACACCATATATTTT. Translating it yields CASSSGGNTIYF.

The chain joins TRBV11-1 to TRBJ1-4, with TRBD1 identical over 8 bases. Germline CDR1 and CDR2: SGHAT and FQDESV (reference sequence). J lost 6 bases, V lost 5 bases, and 11 bases had no gene match. The CDR3 is 16 amino acids. CDR3 sequence reads: CASSNPRGLRDEKLFF. As DNA, the CDR3 is TGTGCCAGCAGCAACCCCAGGGGGCTTCGGGATGAAAAACTGTTTTTT.

The chain links TRBV2 to TRBJ1-2, with D perhaps TRBD1 (6 bases). The CDR3 consists of 16 residues. From germline, CDR1 is SNHLY and CDR2 FYNNEI. V was clipped by 7 bases and J by 0 bases, with 18 bases between them. CDR3 loop: CASMRPGTTANYGYTF. The CDR3 region has the DNA TGTGCCAGCATGCGGCCCGGGACAACAGCTAACTATGGCTACACCTTC.

The chain employs TRBV10-1 and TRBJ2-3; weak D call: TRBD2 (6 bases). Trimming took 3 bases from V and 5 from J, leaving 15 bases between them. The CDR3 totals 15 residues. CDR1 and CDR2 (germline): WNHNN, SYGVQD (reference sequence). The CDR3 nucleotides are TGCGCCAGCAGTGAAGATGCGGGAAATTTAGATACGCAGTATTTT. Translation: CASSEDAGNLDTQYF.